This T cell receptor (beta chain) was obtained from a study of T cells in Graves' hyperthyroidism and ophthalmopathy. Overall study context: Blood was drawn when the patient was first diagnosed and still untreated.

Inclusion characteristics of ophthalmopathy patients comprised a Clinical Activity Score of at least 3, a NOSPECS grade of at least 4, and duration under 3 months. The source of the PBMCs was 8 to 10 ml of fresh peripheral blood. J was trimmed by 2 bases and V by 7 bases; bases with no gene match: 4. The CDR3 is 13 residues long. Germline V gene data show CDR1 as GTSNPN and CDR2 as SVGIG (reference sequence). RNA transcripts yielded amplified TCR beta CDR3 regions. During a first-round RT-PCR of the TCR CDR3, the HTBI primer set was used. One entry per CDR3 protein, called by TCRdb with MiXCR from the multiplex PCR reads. The sample lists 660,000 or so distinct CDR3 sequences, under 25% seen once, with 30% to 40% in the top ten.

The chain employs TRBV30 and TRBJ1-5, with 8 bases lining up with TRBD1. Sample: blood. The source of this sequence is a man aged 25-45 years with Graves' ophthalmopathy. In DNA, the CDR3 is TGTGCCTACATGGGACAGGGCAATCAGCCCCAGCATTTT. Translated, it gives CAYMGQGNQPQHF.